The clone carrying this T cell receptor beta chain was detected many times. What it binds is not known. The source of the sample is a study of T cells after posttransplantation cyclophosphamide. Findings of the study overall: Later post-transplant blood repertoires were often dominated by donor CD8+ memory clones. Recipient CMV seropositivity and CMV reactivation strongly tracked TRB clonality.

A marrow graft followed busulfan-fludarabine conditioning, with cyclophosphamide on days +3 and +4. The CDR3 covers 14 residues. Germline V gene data show CDR1 as SGHRS and CDR2 as YFSETQ. Trimming shortened V by 4 bases and J by 1 base, and 11 bases separated the two germline ends. Only in-frame clones appear in the TCRdb table, and some are missing; sequencing was by immunoSEQ multiplex PCR. The sample has about 14,000 clones, none seen only once; the top ten hold more than 20%. The TCR comes from a female patient aged 40-50 years who received an allogeneic stem cell transplant from a related donor, was CMV-positive, and had no GVHD. The graft donor may account for some of the T cells. The material sequenced was PBMCs, taken 950 to 1,200 days after allogeneic stem cell transplant with posttransplant cyclophosphamide. V usage is TRBV5-1 and J usage is TRBJ1-1; perhaps TRBD1 as D (5 bases). The CDR3 loop reads CASSRGQPNTEAFF. CDR3 sequence (DNA): TGCGCCAGCAGCCGCGGACAACCGAACACTGAAGCTTTCTTT.